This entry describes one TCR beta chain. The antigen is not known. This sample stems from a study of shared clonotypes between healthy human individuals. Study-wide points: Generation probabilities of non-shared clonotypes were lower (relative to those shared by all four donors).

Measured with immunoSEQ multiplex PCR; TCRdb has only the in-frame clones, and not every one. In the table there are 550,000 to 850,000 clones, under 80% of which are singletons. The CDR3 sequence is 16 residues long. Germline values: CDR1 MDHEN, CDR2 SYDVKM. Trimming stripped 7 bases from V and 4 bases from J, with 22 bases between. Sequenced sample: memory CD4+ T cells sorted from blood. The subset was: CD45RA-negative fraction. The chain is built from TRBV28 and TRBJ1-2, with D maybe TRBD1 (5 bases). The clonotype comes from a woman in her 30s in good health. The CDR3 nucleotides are TGTGCCAGCACTTTCGACGGACACCCGTCTCTCTATGGCTACACCTTC. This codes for CASTFDGHPSLYGYTF.